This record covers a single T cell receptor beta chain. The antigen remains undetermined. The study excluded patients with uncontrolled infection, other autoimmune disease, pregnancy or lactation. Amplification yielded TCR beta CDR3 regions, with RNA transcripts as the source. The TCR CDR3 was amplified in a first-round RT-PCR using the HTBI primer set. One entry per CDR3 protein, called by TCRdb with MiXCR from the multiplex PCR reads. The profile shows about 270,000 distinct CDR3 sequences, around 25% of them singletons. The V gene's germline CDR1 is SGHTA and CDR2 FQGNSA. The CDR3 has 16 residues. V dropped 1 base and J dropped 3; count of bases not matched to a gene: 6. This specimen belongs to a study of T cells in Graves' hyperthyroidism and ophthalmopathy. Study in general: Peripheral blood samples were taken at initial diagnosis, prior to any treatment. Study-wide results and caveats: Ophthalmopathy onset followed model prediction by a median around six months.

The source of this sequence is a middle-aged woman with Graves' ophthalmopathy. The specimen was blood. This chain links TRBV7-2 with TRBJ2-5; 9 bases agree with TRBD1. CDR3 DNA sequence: TGTGCCAGCAGCTTAGATGGAGGGACAGGGAAAGAGACCCAGTACTTC. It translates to CASSLDGGTGKETQYF.